This T cell receptor (beta chain) was sequenced for a study of CD8+ T cells in alopecia areata. Overall study: Each of the treated patients was given oral tofacitinib, 5 to 10 mg twice daily, for moderate-to-severe alopecia areata.

Study-wide results and limits: Persistence during tofacitinib was seen for many expanded lesional clones in scalp and blood.

Comments on this clone: What it recognizes is unknown. Other DNA variants within this sample encode the same CDR3.

The treatment: oral pan-JAK inhibitor, 5-10 mg twice daily. Researchers took lesional scalp punch biopsies and peripheral blood from people who were alopecia areata patients. This CDR3 spans 15 amino acids. CDR1 and CDR2 from the germline V gene are LGHNA and YSLEER. Between the trimmed V and J ends, which lost 1 base and 2 bases, there was a span of 12 bases. Extraction and reverse transcription of RNA yielded cDNA as the sequencing template. Sequencing was performed with immunoSEQ multiplex PCR; in TCRdb, only in-frame clones are kept and a portion is missing. The repertoire holds around 86,000 clones, with over 70% as singletons.

The specimen was CD8+ T cells sorted from blood, collected at week 44, from a patient treated with tofacitinib. The V gene is TRBV4-3, the J gene TRBJ2-7; D tentatively fits TRBD1 or TRBD2 (5 bases each). The receptor comes from a human donor with alopecia areata. CDR3 DNA sequence: TGCGCCAGCAGCCAAGGGAGGCAGGGAGCCTACGAGCAGTACTTC. The encoded protein is CASSQGRQGAYEQYF.